These T cell receptor beta chains were read from a single sample in a study of T-cell memory formation after mild COVID-19. One entry per CDR3 protein, called by TCRdb with MiXCR from the 5' RACE reads. This table holds 40,000 to 45,000 distinct CDR3 sequences, 7.3% found once. Sequenced sample: PBMCs or a T cell subset sorted from them (not recorded which). The source is a man between 18 and 29 years old who had mild COVID-19 (a few samples of this study predate the infection). Cell type and time point are not known. Both conserved end residues are part of each CDR3. A D gene is named only where the DNA matches it firmly. A clone size is listed for some rows: how often the clone was seen (once, few, many), or a class if it is expanded.

V gene: TRBV6-4; clone size: few; D gene: .; J gene: TRBJ2-2; CDR3 protein: CASSFQGSTGELFF; CDR3 DNA: TGTGCCAGCAGTTTTCAGGGTTCTACCGGGGAGCTGTTTTTT
V gene: TRBV29-1; clone size: few; D gene: TRBD1; J gene: TRBJ2-3; CDR3 protein: CSVTHPDRGVTDTQYF; CDR3 DNA: TGCAGCGTCACCCACCCTGACAGGGGGGTAACAGATACGCAGTATTTT
V gene: TRBV29-1; clone size: many; D gene: .; J gene: TRBJ2-3; CDR3 protein: CSVVPWTDTQYF; CDR3 DNA: TGCAGCGTTGTTCCCTGGACAGATACGCAGTATTTT
V gene: TRBV2; clone size: .; D gene: .; J gene: TRBJ2-2; CDR3 protein: CASTTQVSGELFF; CDR3 DNA: TGTGCCAGCACGACTCAGGTTTCCGGGGAGCTGTTTTTT
V gene: TRBV6-6; clone size: .; D gene: .; J gene: TRBJ1-5; CDR3 protein: CASSYSSDWQPQHF; CDR3 DNA: TGTGCCAGCAGTTACTCTTCCGATTGGCAGCCCCAGCATTTT
V gene: TRBV7-2; clone size: .; D gene: .; J gene: TRBJ2-1; CDR3 protein: CASSLGAGYNEQFF; CDR3 DNA: TGTGCCAGCAGCTTAGGGGCGGGGTACAATGAGCAGTTCTTC
V gene: TRBV12-3/TRBV12-4; clone size: .; D gene: .; J gene: TRBJ1-3; CDR3 protein: CASSLGAGSGNTIYF; CDR3 DNA: TGTGCCAGCAGTTTAGGGGCCGGCTCTGGAAACACCATATATTTT
V gene: TRBV12-3/TRBV12-4; clone size: many; D gene: TRBD1; J gene: TRBJ2-4; CDR3 protein: CASSFQGAPDIQYF; CDR3 DNA: TGTGCCAGCAGTTTTCAGGGGGCTCCTGACATTCAGTACTTC
V gene: TRBV13; clone size: .; D gene: .; J gene: TRBJ2-2; CDR3 protein: CASRLAPSSGELFF; CDR3 DNA: TGTGCCAGCAGACTAGCCCCGTCTTCCGGGGAGCTGTTTTTT
V gene: TRBV20-1; clone size: many; D gene: .; J gene: TRBJ1-1; CDR3 protein: CSARGQTYTEAFF; CDR3 DNA: TGCAGTGCTAGAGGACAGACCTACACTGAAGCTTTCTTT
V gene: TRBV18; clone size: .; D gene: .; J gene: TRBJ1-1; CDR3 protein: CASSPLVGTEAFF; CDR3 DNA: TGTGCCAGCTCACCCCTCGTCGGCACTGAAGCTTTCTTT
V gene: TRBV24-1; clone size: .; D gene: .; J gene: TRBJ1-1; CDR3 protein: CATSGPNTEAFF; CDR3 DNA: TGTGCCACCAGTGGACCGAACACTGAAGCTTTCTTT
V gene: TRBV5-1; clone size: few; D gene: TRBD2; J gene: TRBJ2-3; CDR3 protein: CASSAHTSGGQTDTQYF; CDR3 DNA: TGCGCCAGCAGCGCGCATACTAGCGGGGGACAGACAGATACGCAGTATTTT
V gene: TRBV9; clone size: many; D gene: .; J gene: TRBJ2-1; CDR3 protein: CASSGSWGGEQFF; CDR3 DNA: TGTGCCAGCAGCGGTTCGTGGGGAGGTGAGCAGTTCTTC
V gene: TRBV29-1; clone size: few; D gene: .; J gene: TRBJ2-3; CDR3 protein: CSVEDQERAWDTQYF; CDR3 DNA: TGCAGCGTTGAAGATCAGGAACGGGCCTGGGATACGCAGTATTTT
V gene: TRBV5-4; clone size: few; D gene: .; J gene: TRBJ2-1; CDR3 protein: CASSLQGVTYNEQFF; CDR3 DNA: TGTGCCAGCAGCTTGCAAGGCGTGACCTACAATGAGCAGTTCTTC
V gene: TRBV7-9; clone size: .; D gene: .; J gene: TRBJ1-4; CDR3 protein: CASSLASIRQLTKEKLFF; CDR3 DNA: TGTGCCAGCAGCTTAGCGTCGATTAGACAGCTGACGAAGGAAAAACTGTTTTTT
V gene: TRBV9; clone size: many; D gene: TRBD1; J gene: TRBJ2-3; CDR3 protein: CARRTPQQGADTDTQYF; CDR3 DNA: TGTGCCAGGCGGACTCCACAACAGGGGGCAGACACAGATACGCAGTATTTT
V gene: TRBV7-8; clone size: few; D gene: TRBD2; J gene: TRBJ2-3; CDR3 protein: CASRHEAGGGDTQYF; CDR3 DNA: TGTGCCAGCAGACACGAAGCGGGGGGAGGTGATACGCAGTATTTT
V gene: TRBV6-1; clone size: few; D gene: .; J gene: TRBJ1-6; CDR3 protein: CASSEAETGNSPLHF; CDR3 DNA: TGTGCCAGCAGTGAAGCTGAGACAGGCAATTCACCCCTCCACTTT
V gene: TRBV3-1; clone size: few; D gene: .; J gene: TRBJ1-4; CDR3 protein: CASSLRQPAANEKLFF; CDR3 DNA: TGTGCCAGCAGTCTTCGACAGCCCGCGGCTAATGAAAAACTGTTTTTT
V gene: TRBV5-1; clone size: many; D gene: .; J gene: TRBJ2-3; CDR3 protein: CASSTGDTGVTQYF; CDR3 DNA: TGCGCCAGCAGCACGGGGGACACCGGCGTTACGCAGTATTTT
V gene: TRBV7-2; clone size: few; D gene: .; J gene: TRBJ2-7; CDR3 protein: CASSPTGREYEQYF; CDR3 DNA: TGTGCCAGCAGCCCCACGGGCAGGGAGTACGAGCAGTACTTC
V gene: TRBV12-3/TRBV12-4; clone size: few; D gene: .; J gene: TRBJ2-1; CDR3 protein: CASTPRWGNEQFF; CDR3 DNA: TGTGCCAGCACCCCCCGTTGGGGCAATGAGCAGTTCTTC
V gene: TRBV25-1; clone size: .; D gene: .; J gene: TRBJ2-1; CDR3 protein: CASGRILRNEQFF; CDR3 DNA: TGTGCCAGCGGACGGATCCTCCGCAATGAGCAGTTCTTC
V gene: TRBV5-1; clone size: many; D gene: .; J gene: TRBJ2-7; CDR3 protein: CASSLAPGQSYEQYF; CDR3 DNA: TGCGCCAGCAGCTTGGCCCCAGGACAGTCCTACGAGCAGTACTTC
V gene: TRBV12-3/TRBV12-4; clone size: few; D gene: .; J gene: TRBJ1-5; CDR3 protein: CASRPGLNNQPQHF; CDR3 DNA: TGTGCCAGCCGACCGGGACTAAACAATCAGCCCCAGCATTTT
V gene: TRBV28; clone size: .; D gene: TRBD1; J gene: TRBJ2-6; CDR3 protein: CASRTRTGGLGANVLTF; CDR3 DNA: TGTGCCAGCAGAACAAGGACAGGGGGCCTTGGGGCCAACGTCCTGACTTTC
V gene: TRBV5-1; clone size: few; D gene: .; J gene: TRBJ1-2; CDR3 protein: CASSLTAGGGYTF; CDR3 DNA: TGCGCCAGCAGCCTAACTGCAGGTGGCGGCTACACCTTC
V gene: TRBV6-1; clone size: few; D gene: TRBD2; J gene: TRBJ2-7; CDR3 protein: CASIRAGGYEQYF; CDR3 DNA: TGTGCCAGCATTCGGGCGGGGGGCTACGAGCAGTACTTC
V gene: TRBV14; clone size: .; D gene: .; J gene: TRBJ2-1; CDR3 protein: CASSQEFPRRGYNEQFF; CDR3 DNA: TGTGCCAGCAGCCAAGAATTCCCGCGGCGAGGTTACAATGAGCAGTTCTTC
V gene: TRBV2; clone size: few; D gene: .; J gene: TRBJ1-1; CDR3 protein: CASRTSGTEAFF; CDR3 DNA: TGTGCCAGCAGGACCTCGGGAACTGAAGCTTTCTTT
V gene: TRBV24-1; clone size: many; D gene: .; J gene: TRBJ2-1; CDR3 protein: CATSGWGGQFF; CDR3 DNA: TGTGCCACCAGTGGGTGGGGAGGGCAGTTCTTC
V gene: TRBV12-3/TRBV12-4; clone size: .; D gene: .; J gene: TRBJ1-2; CDR3 protein: CASSFRGISGYTF; CDR3 DNA: TGTGCCAGCAGTTTTAGGGGGATTTCTGGCTACACCTTC
V gene: TRBV12-3/TRBV12-4; clone size: many; D gene: .; J gene: TRBJ2-2; CDR3 protein: CASSKQGSGELFF; CDR3 DNA: TGTGCCAGCAGTAAACAGGGTTCCGGGGAGCTGTTTTTT
V gene: TRBV6-2/TRBV6-3; clone size: .; D gene: .; J gene: TRBJ1-5; CDR3 protein: CASTLGAGQPQHF; CDR3 DNA: TGTGCCAGCACCCTAGGGGCCGGCCAGCCCCAGCATTTT
V gene: TRBV6-2/TRBV6-3; clone size: many; D gene: TRBD2; J gene: TRBJ2-5; CDR3 protein: CASRGRTSGQETQYF; CDR3 DNA: TGTGCCAGCAGGGGACGGACTAGCGGCCAAGAGACCCAGTACTTC
V gene: TRBV12-3/TRBV12-4; clone size: many; D gene: TRBD1; J gene: TRBJ1-3; CDR3 protein: CASSLRTGGGNTIYF; CDR3 DNA: TGTGCCAGCAGTCTCCGGACAGGGGGCGGAAACACCATATATTTT
V gene: TRBV5-1; clone size: many; D gene: TRBD1; J gene: TRBJ2-1; CDR3 protein: CASSLTGDNEQFF; CDR3 DNA: TGCGCCAGCAGCTTAACAGGGGACAATGAGCAGTTCTTC
V gene: TRBV6-5; clone size: .; D gene: .; J gene: TRBJ1-3; CDR3 protein: CASSYSAARAGNTIYF; CDR3 DNA: TGTGCCAGCAGTTACTCCGCGGCCCGCGCTGGAAACACCATATATTTT
V gene: TRBV20-1; clone size: .; D gene: .; J gene: TRBJ1-6; CDR3 protein: CSAEQSSYNSPLHF; CDR3 DNA: TGCAGTGCTGAACAGAGCTCCTATAATTCACCCCTCCACTTT
V gene: TRBV21-1; clone size: many; D gene: .; J gene: TRBJ2-5; CDR3 protein: CASSMWNRGPSVETQYF; CDR3 DNA: TGTGCCAGCAGCATGTGGAACAGGGGGCCTTCAGTAGAGACCCAGTACTTC
V gene: TRBV27; clone size: .; D gene: TRBD2; J gene: TRBJ2-3; CDR3 protein: CASSLEGLAGGNTDTQYF; CDR3 DNA: TGTGCCAGCAGTTTAGAAGGACTAGCGGGGGGTAACACAGATACGCAGTATTTT